One and the same sample provided the 10 T cell receptor beta chains below, sequenced in a study of TIL therapy for anti-PD-1-resistant metastatic lung cancer. The immunoSEQ assay was v3. Libraries were prepared by immunoSEQ multiplex PCR; TCRdb keeps only in-frame clonotypes and omits some of them. The sample includes tens of thousands of clones, 70% to 85% of them seen just once. Regarding time point: pre-treatment sample, taken before nivolumab and TIL therapy. The material sequenced was blood, taken at baseline. These receptors originate from a man between 65 and 85 years old with non-small cell lung cancer.

The V gene is TRBV19, the J gene TRBJ2-5; D is perhaps TRBD2 (6 bases). V lost 7 bases, J lost 1 base, and 22 bases lay in between. Germline V CDR1 and CDR2: LNHDA, SQIVND (reference sequence). The length of the CDR3 is 17 residues. The chain's CDR3 is CASTGGSGVRGQETQYF. The CDR3 DNA reads as TGTGCCAGTACCGGGGGTAGCGGAGTGAGGGGCCAAGAGACCCAGTACTTC.

V and J are TRBV4-1 and TRBJ2-2, with 10 bases lining up with TRBD2. V was clipped by 1 base and J by 1 base; unmatched bases: 3. Germline-derived CDR1 and CDR2 are MGHRA and YSYEKL. This CDR3 region has 17 residues. CDR3 DNA sequence: TGCGCCAGCAGCCAAGGAGGGACTAGCGAGAACACCGGGGAGCTGTTTTTT. As protein: CASSQGGTSENTGELFF.

There are a few counts of this clone. The rearrangement joins TRBV18 to TRBJ2-2, with 9 bases aligning to TRBD2. Germline trimming cut 2 bases from V and 1 base from J; bases unmatched to any gene: 11. Per germline, CDR1 KGHSH and CDR2 LQKENI. The CDR3 totals 19 residues. This chain's CDR3 is CASSPILSASGMNTGELFF. CDR3 in DNA: TGTGCCAGCTCACCAATTTTATCGGCTAGCGGGATGAACACCGGGGAGCTGTTTTTT.

This clone has just a few counts. The rearrangement joins TRBV7-2 to TRBJ1-2, with D maybe TRBD1 (5 bases). Trimming took off 5 bases at V and 3 bases at J, with 16 bases between the two ends. The CDR3 is 15 residues long. Germline V lookup: CDR1 SGHTA, CDR2 FQGNSA. Here the CDR3 reads CASSPRTGTDYGYTF. In DNA, the CDR3 is TGTGCCAGCAGCCCTAGGACGGGGACGGACTATGGCTACACCTTC.

J is TRBJ1-3 and V is TRBV19; D gene unclear. The germline V gene has CDR1 LNHDA and CDR2 SQIVND (reference sequence). The CDR3 consists of 15 residues. With 3 bases removed from V and 0 bases from J, the gap between germline ends came to 9 bases. Written as DNA, the CDR3 is TGTGCCAGTAGTATTACCGCAAGCTCTGGAAACACCATATATTTT. Its protein is CASSITASSGNTIYF.

The V and J genes are TRBV29-1 and TRBJ2-3, with D possibly matching TRBD1 (5 bases). The CDR3 is 14 amino acids. The germline CDR1 and CDR2 sequences are SQVTM and ANQGSEA. Trimming took 4 bases from V and 0 from J, leaving 11 bases between them. For the CDR3, the DNA is TGCAGCGTTGGTGCAGGGTTGAGCACAGATACGCAGTATTTT. Encoded protein: CSVGAGLSTDTQYF.

The sample holds a few counts of this clone. The V and J genes are TRBV7-2 and TRBJ2-2; D is unresolved. V lost 5 bases and J lost 2, with 12 bases in between. Germline CDR1 reads SGHTA; CDR2 reads FQGNSA. This CDR3 region has 15 residues. The CDR3 spells CASSVNGVNTGELFF. The DNA of the CDR3 is TGTGCCAGCAGCGTCAATGGGGTTAACACCGGGGAGCTGTTTTTT.

This rearrangement joins TRBV6-5 to TRBJ2-2; tentatively, D is TRBD1 (6 bases). This CDR3 comprises 15 residues. From germline, CDR1 is MNHEY and CDR2 SVGAGI. The V and J ends lost 6 bases and 0 bases respectively, with 11 bases between them. CDR3 amino acids: CASRRGQTNTGELFF. CDR3 DNA: TGTGCCAGCAGACGAGGACAGACGAACACCGGGGAGCTGTTTTTT.

This chain joins TRBV11-3 and TRBJ2-1; D gene ambiguous. The length of the CDR3 is 15 residues. The V gene's germline CDR1 is SGHNT and CDR2 YENEEA. Deletions cut 5 bases from V and 1 base from J, with 12 bases between. For the CDR3, the DNA is TGTGCCAGCAGCCTCACCGTGGGGTCCTACAATGAGCAGTTCTTC. This translates into CASSLTVGSYNEQFF.

The V gene is TRBV11-2, the J gene TRBJ2-7; 12 nucleotides match TRBD2. Germline values: CDR1 SGHAT, CDR2 FQNNGV. This CDR3 contains 15 residues. Unmatched junction bases numbered 5, after V lost 6 bases and J lost 2 bases. The CDR3 coding sequence is TGTGCCAGCAGACCCGGGACTAGCGGGCCCTACGAGCAGTACTTC. Protein product: CASRPGTSGPYEQYF.